This TCR beta chain was found in a study of regulatory T cells in long-lasting Graves disease. The time point: newly diagnosed GD, antithyroid drugs for less than 3 months. Extracted PBMC RNA gave rise to the TCR library. Construction of the TCR beta libraries employed iRepertoire HTBI primers in conjunction with Arm-PCR of CDR3 regions. TCRdb re-called the multiplex PCR reads through MiXCR, storing one row per CDR3 protein. Among over 500,000 distinct CDR3 sequences listed, about 16% were seen once. There are many counts of this clonotype. Germline lookup yields CDR1 GTSNPN and CDR2 SVGIG (reference sequence). The CDR3 runs 15 residues. J gave up 5 bases and V 1 base, and 7 bases lay outside the gene matches. These same data were also listed under a study on T cells in Graves' hyperthyroidism and ophthalmopathy.

The receptor was isolated from a man younger than 35 with Graves disease. This material consisted of peripheral blood mononuclear cells (PBMCs), taken at new diagnosis, from a patient treated with antithyroid drugs. The chain is built from TRBV30 and TRBJ2-5; 10 positions agree with TRBD2. The chain's CDR3 is CAWSGTSGGHETQYF. In DNA, the CDR3 is TGTGCCTGGAGTGGGACTAGCGGTGGGCACGAGACCCAGTACTTC.